A selection of T cell receptor beta chains follows, all from one sample in a study of cytomegalovirus exposure and HLA in healthy donors. Produced via immunoSEQ multiplex PCR; TCRdb's table is partial and in-frame only. The top ten hold 1% of the sample, which has roughly 130,000 clones, 80% seen once. The sequenced material came from PBMCs. The receptors originated from a man aged 40-49 years in good health and CMV-seronegative. Each CDR3 is given with its conserved first and last residue. The D gene is left open where the match is weak. Clone size appears in some rows only: once, few, many, or a class for an expanded clone.

TRBJ1-5 15 TRBV12-1 . . CASSQGQCSNQPQHF TGTGCCAGCAGCCAGGGACAGTGTAGCAATCAGCCCCAGCATTTT
TRBJ2-3 14 TRBV18 . . CASSPRPSTDTQYF TGTGCCAGCTCACCACGGCCCAGCACAGATACGCAGTATTTT
TRBJ1-2 15 TRBV18 . . CASSPYDRPNYGYTF TGTGCCAGCTCACCATACGACAGACCTAACTATGGCTACACCTTC
TRBJ2-3 16 TRBV6-6 . TRBD2 CASRRLAGSGTDTQYF TGTGCCAGCAGGAGACTAGCGGGATCTGGAACAGATACGCAGTATTTT
TRBJ2-3 15 TRBV9 . . CASSVAAGSTDTQYF TGTGCCAGCAGCGTAGCGGCAGGTAGCACAGATACGCAGTATTTT
TRBJ1-6 15 TRBV28 . . CASRPLPHYNSPLHF TGTGCCAGCAGGCCTCTACCTCACTATAATTCACCCCTCCACTTT
TRBJ2-5 17 TRBV5-1 . TRBD2 CASSLAPSGGARETQYF TGCGCCAGCAGCTTGGCTCCTAGCGGGGGGGCGAGAGAGACCCAGTACTTC
TRBJ1-1 12 TRBV29-1 once . CSVAAGNTEAFF TGCAGCGTTGCGGCAGGGAACACTGAAGCTTTCTTT
TRBJ1-6 17 TRBV27 . . CASSLFLGSSYNSPLHF TGTGCCAGCAGTTTATTTTTGGGGAGCTCCTATAATTCACCCCTCCACTTT
TRBJ1-1 14 TRBV7-2 . TRBD1 CASSRDRGLTEAFF TGTGCCAGCAGCAGAGACAGGGGGCTTACTGAAGCTTTCTTT
TRBJ2-3 16 TRBV6-1 . . CASSASGGLSTDTQYF TGTGCCAGCAGTGCCTCCGGCGGGTTAAGCACAGATACGCAGTATTTT
TRBJ2-3 13 TRBV28 . TRBD1 CASSRQGADTQYF TGTGCCAGCAGTCGACAGGGGGCAGATACGCAGTATTTT
TRBJ1-4 16 TRBV5-1 . . CASSLTGGGTNEKLFF TGCGCCAGCAGCTTGACCGGGGGTGGGACTAATGAAAAACTGTTTTTT
TRBJ1-5 15 TRBV19 once TRBD1 CASSQGGTGNQPQHF TGTGCCAGTAGTCAAGGCGGGACAGGGAATCAGCCCCAGCATTTT
TRBJ1-4 15 TRBV27 . . CASSLGGLGNRKLFF TGTGCCAGCAGTTTAGGGGGGTTGGGTAACAGAAAACTGTTTTTT
TRBJ2-1 14 TRBV6-5 . . CASSGTRGYNEQFF TGTGCCAGCAGTGGGACACGGGGCTACAATGAGCAGTTCTTC
TRBJ2-1 13 TRBV7-9 . . CAWAQTSYNEQFF TGTGCCTGGGCACAGACATCCTACAATGAGCAGTTCTTC
TRBJ1-2 17 TRBV2 few . CASSEGGSGLAYYGYTF TGTGCCAGCAGTGAAGGCGGCAGTGGACTGGCTTACTATGGCTACACCTTC
TRBJ1-1 13 TRBV5-1 . . CASSLGERSEAFF TGCGCCAGCAGCTTGGGGGAGAGGTCTGAAGCTTTCTTT
TRBJ1-2 14 TRBV27 . . CATTGGLMGYGYTF TGTGCCACCACGGGGGGCCTAATGGGGTATGGCTACACCTTC
TRBJ2-5 15 TRBV7-9 few . CASSLSQIAQETQYF TGTGCCAGCAGCTTAAGCCAGATAGCCCAAGAGACCCAGTACTTC
TRBJ1-2 13 TRBV15 . . CATSREQGYGYTF TGTGCCACCAGCAGAGAACAGGGCTATGGCTACACCTTC
TRBJ2-3 13 TRBV10-1 . TRBD1 CASQGAGTDTQYF TGCGCCAGCCAGGGGGCTGGTACAGATACGCAGTATTTT
TRBJ1-2 15 TRBV27 . . CASSFSARANYGYTF TGTGCCAGCAGTTTTTCAGCCAGGGCCAACTATGGCTACACCTTC
TRBJ2-2 14 TRBV6-6 once . CASRGGPNTGELFF TGTGCCAGCAGAGGCGGCCCAAACACCGGGGAGCTGTTTTTT
TRBJ2-3 17 TRBV11-3 . TRBD1 CASSLASAGTGADTQYF TGTGCCAGCAGCTTAGCGAGCGCGGGTACAGGGGCAGATACGCAGTATTTT
TRBJ1-5 17 TRBV13 . . CASSLGRGIFGNQPQHF TGTGCCAGCAGCTTAGGCAGGGGCATCTTCGGCAATCAGCCCCAGCATTTT
TRBJ2-7 14 TRBV5-4 . TRBD1 CASRYGQGSDEQYF TGTGCCAGCAGATATGGACAGGGGAGCGACGAGCAGTACTTC
TRBJ2-1 17 TRBV5-1 . TRBD2 CASTRLAGGGTYNEQFF TGCGCCAGCACTCGACTAGCGGGAGGGGGCACCTACAATGAGCAGTTCTTC
TRBJ2-7 16 TRBV5-1 . TRBD1 CASSSVGQGFGDEQYF TGCGCCAGCAGCTCCGTGGGACAGGGTTTTGGAGACGAGCAGTACTTC
TRBJ2-5 15 TRBV18 once TRBD1 CASSPTDRGQETQYF TGTGCCAGCTCACCTACGGACAGGGGCCAAGAGACCCAGTACTTC
TRBJ1-1 16 TRBV5-4 . TRBD1 CASRLTGNKGATEAFF TGTGCCAGCAGGCTGACAGGGAATAAGGGAGCCACTGAAGCTTTCTTT
TRBJ2-7 13 TRBV30 . . CAWSVAHSYEQYF TGTGCCTGGAGTGTGGCTCACTCCTACGAGCAGTACTTC
TRBJ2-3 14 TRBV6-5 . TRBD1 CASTSTGRADTQYF TGTGCCAGCACCTCGACAGGGCGCGCAGATACGCAGTATTTT
TRBJ2-1 15 TRBV6-5 . TRBD1 CASRSGTVKINEQFF TGTGCCAGCAGGTCCGGGACAGTAAAAATAAATGAGCAGTTCTTC
TRBJ1-1 15 TRBV18 once . CASSPLADMNTEAFF TGTGCCAGCTCACCACTGGCAGACATGAACACTGAAGCTTTCTTT
TRBJ2-7 11 TRBV2 . . CASSVGAEQYF TGTGCCAGCAGTGTTGGGGCCGAGCAGTACTTC
TRBJ1-3 13 TRBV7-6 . . CASSSGVGNTIYF TGTGCCAGCAGCTCCGGGGTTGGAAACACCATATATTTT
TRBJ2-1 16 TRBV2 . . CASSFSARASYNEQFF TGTGCCAGCAGTTTTTCGGCCAGGGCCTCCTACAATGAGCAGTTCTTC
TRBJ2-7 15 TRBV19 few TRBD2 CASSIGLAGTYEQYF TGTGCCAGTAGTATAGGACTAGCGGGAACCTACGAGCAGTACTTC
TRBJ2-7 13 TRBV25-1 . . CASSETAEREQYF TGTGCCAGCAGTGAGACAGCCGAGAGGGAGCAGTACTTC
TRBJ1-4 16 TRBV18 . . CASSRPGEATNEKLFF TGTGCCAGCTCACGGCCAGGGGAAGCAACTAATGAAAAACTGTTTTTT
TRBJ1-2 13 TRBV30 . . CAWTGENNYGYTF TGTGCCTGGACAGGGGAAAATAACTATGGCTACACCTTC
TRBJ2-5 15 TRBV18 once . CASSPLLPRIETQYF TGTGCCAGCTCACCGCTCCTCCCTAGGATAGAGACCCAGTACTTC
TRBJ1-5 14 TRBV28 . . CASSTGIGGQPQHF TGTGCCAGCAGTACAGGGATTGGTGGTCAGCCCCAGCATTTT
TRBJ2-7 15 TRBV30 . TRBD1 CAWTLSGTGVYEQYF TGTGCCTGGACCCTATCGGGGACAGGGGTTTACGAGCAGTACTTC
TRBJ1-6 15 TRBV9 . TRBD1 CASSEDPRGNSPLHF TGTGCCAGCAGCGAGGACCCCAGGGGGAATTCACCCCTCCACTTT
TRBJ2-1 14 TRBV7-9 . TRBD2 CASRTSGGYNEQFF TGTGCCAGCCGCACTAGCGGGGGGTACAATGAGCAGTTCTTC
TRBJ2-7 14 TRBV2 . TRBD1 CASRSLRTGYEQYF TGTGCCAGCAGGAGCCTCCGGACAGGGTACGAGCAGTACTTC
TRBJ2-7 14 TRBV15 . . CATSRELVRDEQYF TGTGCCACCAGCAGAGAACTGGTCCGGGACGAGCAGTACTTC
TRBJ2-3 13 TRBV6-5 . . CASTRGLTDTQYF TGTGCCAGCACCAGGGGCCTCACAGATACGCAGTATTTT
TRBJ1-5 15 TRBV28 . TRBD1 CASSRAGGSGQPQHF TGTGCCAGCAGTAGGGCAGGGGGCTCAGGGCAGCCCCAGCATTTT